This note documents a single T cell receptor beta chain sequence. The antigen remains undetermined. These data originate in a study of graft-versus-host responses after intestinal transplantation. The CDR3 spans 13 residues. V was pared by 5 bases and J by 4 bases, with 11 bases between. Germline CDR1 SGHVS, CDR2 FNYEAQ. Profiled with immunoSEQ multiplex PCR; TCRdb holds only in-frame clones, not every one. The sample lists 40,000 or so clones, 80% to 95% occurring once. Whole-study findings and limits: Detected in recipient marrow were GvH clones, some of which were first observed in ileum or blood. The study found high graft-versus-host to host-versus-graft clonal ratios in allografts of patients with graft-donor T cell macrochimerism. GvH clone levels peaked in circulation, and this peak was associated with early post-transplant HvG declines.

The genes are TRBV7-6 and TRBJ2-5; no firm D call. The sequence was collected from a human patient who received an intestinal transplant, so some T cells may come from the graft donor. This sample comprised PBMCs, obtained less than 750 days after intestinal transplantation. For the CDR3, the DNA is TGTGCCAGCAGCCCTCCCGCTGTAGAGACCCAGTACTTC. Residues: CASSPPAVETQYF.